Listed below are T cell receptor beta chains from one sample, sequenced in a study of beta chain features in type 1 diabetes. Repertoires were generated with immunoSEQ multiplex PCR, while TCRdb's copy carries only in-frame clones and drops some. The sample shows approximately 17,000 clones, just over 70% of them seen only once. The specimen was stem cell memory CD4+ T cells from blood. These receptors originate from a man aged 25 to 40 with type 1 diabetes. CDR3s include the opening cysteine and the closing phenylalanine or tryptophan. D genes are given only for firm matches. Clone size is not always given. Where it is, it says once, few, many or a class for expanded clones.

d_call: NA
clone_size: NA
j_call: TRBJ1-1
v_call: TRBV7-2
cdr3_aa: CASSLDVPGEAFF
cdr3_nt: TGTGCCAGCAGCTTAGACGTCCCGGGGGAAGCTTTCTTT

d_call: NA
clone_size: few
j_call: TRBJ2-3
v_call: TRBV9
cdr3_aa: CASSPRTGDTQYF
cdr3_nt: TGTGCCAGCAGCCCCCGGACGGGGGATACGCAGTATTTT

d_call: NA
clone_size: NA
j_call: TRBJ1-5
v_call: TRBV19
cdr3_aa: CASSDRNNQPQHF
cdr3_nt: TGTGCCAGTTCGGACAGAAACAATCAGCCCCAGCATTTT

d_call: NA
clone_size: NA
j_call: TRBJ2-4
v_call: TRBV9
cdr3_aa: CANSPWESAIIQYF
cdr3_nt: TGTGCCAACAGCCCCTGGGAGAGCGCTATCATTCAGTACTTC

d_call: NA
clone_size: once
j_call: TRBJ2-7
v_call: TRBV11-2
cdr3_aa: CASSPDSYEQYF
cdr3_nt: TGTGCCAGCAGCCCGGACAGTTACGAGCAGTACTTC

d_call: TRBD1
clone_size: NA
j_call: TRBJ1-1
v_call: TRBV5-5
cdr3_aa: CASSWTGKAFF
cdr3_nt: TGTGCCAGCAGCTGGACAGGTAAAGCTTTCTTT

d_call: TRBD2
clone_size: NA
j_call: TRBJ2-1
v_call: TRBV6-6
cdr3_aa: CASNPGTSFQDEQFF
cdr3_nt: TGTGCCAGCAATCCCGGGACTAGCTTTCAGGATGAGCAGTTCTTC

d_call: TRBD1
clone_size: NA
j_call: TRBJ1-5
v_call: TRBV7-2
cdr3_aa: CASSLNGQGAYQPQHF
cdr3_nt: TGTGCCAGCAGCTTAAACGGACAGGGGGCCTATCAGCCCCAGCATTTT

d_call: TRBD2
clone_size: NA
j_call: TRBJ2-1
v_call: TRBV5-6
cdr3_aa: CASSLMIAGGPRDTEQFF
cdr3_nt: TGTGCCAGCAGCTTGATGATAGCGGGGGGGCCTCGAGACACTGAGCAGTTCTTC

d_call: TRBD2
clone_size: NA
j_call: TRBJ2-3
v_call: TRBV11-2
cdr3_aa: CTSGGSCGTDTQYF
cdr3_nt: TGTACTAGCGGGGGATCGTGTGGCACAGATACGCAGTATTTT

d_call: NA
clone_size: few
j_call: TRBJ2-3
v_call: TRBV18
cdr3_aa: CASSPGREDTQYF
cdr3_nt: TGTGCCAGCTCACCAGGACGGGAAGATACGCAGTATTTT

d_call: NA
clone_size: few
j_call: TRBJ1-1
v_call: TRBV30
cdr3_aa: CAWSLTGYGAFF
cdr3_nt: TGTGCCTGGAGTCTCACAGGGTACGGAGCTTTCTTT

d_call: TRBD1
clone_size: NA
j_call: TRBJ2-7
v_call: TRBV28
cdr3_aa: CASSPTGYGSYEQYF
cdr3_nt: TGTGCCAGCAGCCCGACAGGGTATGGCTCCTACGAGCAGTACTTC

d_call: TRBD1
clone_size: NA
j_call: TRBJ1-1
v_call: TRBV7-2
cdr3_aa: CASSWTGDTEAFF
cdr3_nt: TGTGCCAGCAGCTGGACAGGGGACACTGAAGCTTTCTTT

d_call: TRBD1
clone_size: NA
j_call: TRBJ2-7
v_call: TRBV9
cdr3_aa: CASSLTRGQSHEQYF
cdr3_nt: TGTGCCAGCAGCCTTACCCGGGGACAGTCCCACGAGCAGTACTTC

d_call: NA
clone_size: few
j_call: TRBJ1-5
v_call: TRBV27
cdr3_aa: CASSLSSSGQPQHF
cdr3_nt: TGTGCCAGCAGTTTATCGAGTTCCGGTCAGCCCCAGCATTTT

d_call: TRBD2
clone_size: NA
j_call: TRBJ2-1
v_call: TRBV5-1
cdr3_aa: CASSSDGGISYNEQFF
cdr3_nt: TGCGCCAGCAGCTCGGACGGGGGGATCTCCTACAATGAGCAGTTCTTC

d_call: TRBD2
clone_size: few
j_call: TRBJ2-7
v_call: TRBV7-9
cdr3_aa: CASSWQGLADEQYF
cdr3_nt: TGTGCCAGCAGCTGGCAGGGACTAGCGGACGAGCAGTACTTC

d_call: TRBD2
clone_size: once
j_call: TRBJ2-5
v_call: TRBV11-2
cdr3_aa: CASSFLAGGQETQYF
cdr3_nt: TGTGCCAGCAGCTTCCTAGCGGGGGGGCAAGAGACCCAGTACTTC

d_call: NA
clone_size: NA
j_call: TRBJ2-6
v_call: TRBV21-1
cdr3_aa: CASSPPRGTGANVLTF
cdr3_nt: TGTGCCAGCAGCCCACCGAGAGGGACTGGGGCCAACGTCCTGACTTTC

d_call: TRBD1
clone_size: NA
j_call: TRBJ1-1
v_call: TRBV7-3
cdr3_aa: CASSLRGQGDTEAFF
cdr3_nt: TGTGCCAGCAGCTTAAGGGGACAGGGGGACACTGAAGCTTTCTTT

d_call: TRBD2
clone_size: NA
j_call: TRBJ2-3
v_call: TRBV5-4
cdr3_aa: CASSLGTRATDTQYF
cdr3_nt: TGTGCCAGCAGCTTGGGGACTAGGGCCACAGATACGCAGTATTTT

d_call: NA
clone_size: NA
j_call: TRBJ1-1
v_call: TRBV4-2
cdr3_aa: CASSPAGNTEAFF
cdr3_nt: TGTGCCAGCAGCCCGGCGGGGAACACTGAAGCTTTCTTT

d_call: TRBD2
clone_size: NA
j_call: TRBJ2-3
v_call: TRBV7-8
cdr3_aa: CASSLVASGGNTDTQYF
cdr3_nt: TGTGCCAGCAGCTTAGTGGCTAGCGGGGGGAACACAGATACGCAGTATTTT

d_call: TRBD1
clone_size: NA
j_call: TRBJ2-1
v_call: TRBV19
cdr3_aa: CASSTRDRVYNEQFF
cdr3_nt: TGTGCCAGTAGTACCCGGGACAGGGTCTACAATGAGCAGTTCTTC

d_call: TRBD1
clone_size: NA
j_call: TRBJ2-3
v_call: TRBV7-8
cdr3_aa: CASSRRGGQGGTQYF
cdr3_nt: TGTGCCAGCAGCCGGAGGGGGGGACAGGGTGGTACGCAGTATTTT

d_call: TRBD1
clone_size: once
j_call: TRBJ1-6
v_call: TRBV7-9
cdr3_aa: CASSLSQGASYNSPLHF
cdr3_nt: TGTGCCAGCAGCTTGTCGCAGGGGGCATCCTATAATTCACCCCTCCACTTT

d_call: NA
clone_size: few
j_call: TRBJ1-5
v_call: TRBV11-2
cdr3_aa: CASSLGLNQPQHF
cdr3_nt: TGTGCCAGCAGCTTAGGCCTAAATCAGCCCCAGCATTTT

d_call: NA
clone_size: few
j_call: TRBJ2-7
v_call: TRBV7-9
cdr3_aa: CASAPRGVMAEQYF
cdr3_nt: TGTGCCAGCGCCCCCAGGGGGGTAATGGCCGAGCAGTACTTC

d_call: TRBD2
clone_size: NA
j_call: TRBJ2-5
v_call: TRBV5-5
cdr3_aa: CASSLTSGAETQYF
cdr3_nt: TGTGCCAGCAGTTTAACTAGCGGGGCCGAGACCCAGTACTTC

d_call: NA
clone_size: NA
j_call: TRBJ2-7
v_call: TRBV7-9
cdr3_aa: CASSPPGTLAYEQYF
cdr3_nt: TGTGCCAGCAGCCCTCCCGGGACACTGGCCTACGAGCAGTACTTC

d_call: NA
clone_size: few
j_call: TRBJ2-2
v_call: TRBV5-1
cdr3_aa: CASSLYGQNTGELFF
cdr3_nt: TGCGCCAGCAGCTTGTACGGTCAGAACACCGGGGAGCTGTTTTTT

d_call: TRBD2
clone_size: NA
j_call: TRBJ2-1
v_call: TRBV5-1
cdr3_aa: CASSPRLAGNNEQFF
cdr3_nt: TGCGCCAGCAGCCCTCGACTAGCGGGGAACAATGAGCAGTTCTTC

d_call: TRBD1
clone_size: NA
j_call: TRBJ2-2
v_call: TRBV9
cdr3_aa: CASSPMTGGVTGELFF
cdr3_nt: TGTGCCAGCAGCCCTATGACAGGGGGCGTCACCGGGGAGCTGTTTTTT

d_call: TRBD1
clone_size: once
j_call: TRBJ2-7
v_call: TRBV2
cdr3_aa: CATSRDRVAEQYF
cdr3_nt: TGTGCCACTAGTCGGGACAGGGTCGCCGAGCAGTACTTC

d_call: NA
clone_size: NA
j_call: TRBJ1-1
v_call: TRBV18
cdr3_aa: CASSRTVGYGTEAFF
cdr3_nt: TGTGCCAGCTCACGGACAGTCGGTTATGGGACTGAAGCTTTCTTT